The text below deals with one T cell receptor (beta chain). There is no known antigen for this receptor. One base away there is no much larger clone; base qualities are not given. This sample is part of a study of a mutant IDH1 vaccine in newly diagnosed glioma (dated by TCRdb to the early 2020s). As for the study more broadly: Vaccination began 4-6 weeks after radiotherapy alone, or alongside temozolomide cycles in the chemotherapy-containing groups. Of the approximately 34 treated patients, around 62% were male and approximately 40% were female, and a mean age of around 40 years was recorded. Before enrollment, patients had received standard therapy of radiotherapy alone, temozolomide alone, or radiochemotherapy with temozolomide; most received the combination. The week-35 safety follow-up took place at visit V12, and the week-47 end of study took place at visit V13. Peripheral blood was collected at six visits: V03 (baseline), V05, V07, V10, V12 and V13. For exploratory analyses, longitudinal TCRB deep sequencing was carried out in approximately 25 treated patients wherever samples were available.

Preparation of the library involved the immunoSEQ multiplex PCR assay. The hsTCRB Kit was used according to the manufacturer's protocol to amplify rearranged TCR beta chain sequences. An Illumina MiSeq was used to sequence the TCRB libraries. The authors' analysis ran thus. The kit vendor's proprietary platform handled demultiplexing, trimming and gene mapping. TCRdb carries this immuneACCESS record with in-frame sequences only. Its versions omit some clonotypes, under half of them owing to an unresolved V gene in the studies checked, with the rest unexplained. That table furnishes V, J and clone size, whereas the DNA furnished D and trimming. The sample contains 35,000 to 45,000 clones, 83% of them found a single time. The ten largest account for roughly 5.5% of the sample. Inclusive of the bounding cysteine and phenylalanine, the CDR3 is 14 residues long. Of the read, only the CDR3 DNA is kept; its 42 bases are in frame from base 1. The junction carries 13 bases between V and J, which are trimmed by 7 bases and 1 base respectively. CDR1 and CDR2 are drawn from the germline V gene: SQVTM, ANQGSEA.

What the study reported, not specific to this receptor: Selection of PBMC samples for TCRB deep sequencing was based on availability. Pseudoprogression appeared unrelated to alterations in the top peripheral T cell clonotypes detected by TCRB sequencing. According to the authors, sample limitations meant that analyses of patient blood samples could not be reproduced. Immune responses induced by the vaccine were seen in approximately 93% of patients across multiple MHC alleles.

The time point label for this specimen denotes: week 35, safety follow-up. Each vaccine dose was 300 ug of a 20-mer mutant IDH1 peptide in Montanide, given subcutaneously with topical imiquimod. Patients received eight vaccinations in weeks 1, 3, 5, 7, 11, 15, 19 and 23, corresponding to visits V03 through V10. Donors had newly diagnosed WHO grade 3 or 4 IDH1-mutant astrocytomas with loss of nuclear ATRX. The samples were drawn from NOA16, a multicentre, single-arm, open-label phase I trial in Germany that tested a mutant IDH1 peptide vaccine in humans for the first time. Genomic DNA for TCRB sequencing was isolated from EDTA blood with the DNeasy Blood and Tissue Kit.

The specimen comprised PBMCs, sampled from a glioma patient whose treatment included an IDH1 peptide vaccine. The rearrangement joined TRBV29-1 to TRBJ2-2; a confident D gene designation cannot be given. The sequence derives from a woman between 45 and 60 years old with glioma. DNA sequence: TGCAGCGCCCTAGGCCTTTTGAACACCGGGGAGCTGTTTTTT. It codes for CSALGLLNTGELFF.